These 5 T cell receptor beta chains originate from one sample sequenced in a study of OX40 agonist ivuxolimab in advanced cancers. Clones were read by immunoSEQ multiplex PCR, and TCRdb kept only the in-frame ones, dropping some. This table holds over 50,000 clones, approximately 90% found once. Sequences were derived from CD4+ or CD8+ T cells sorted from blood, sampled in a trial of the OX40 agonist ivuxolimab. The receptor source for this set is an adult with an advanced solid tumor such as melanoma, head and neck, liver or kidney cancer.

The rearrangement links TRBV11-3 to TRBJ1-4; the D gene is possibly TRBD1 (6 bases). This CDR3 is 16 amino acids long. V lost 5 bases, J lost 1 base, and 14 bases lay in between. Germline-derived CDR1 and CDR2 are SGHNT and YENEEA. The CDR3 region is CASSGRGAGTNEKLFF. DNA of the CDR3: TGTGCCAGCAGCGGGAGGGGGGCAGGAACTAATGAAAAACTGTTTTTT.

This rearrangement joins TRBV2 to TRBJ2-3; D unresolved. The ends were cut back, 7 bases at V and 3 bases at J, with 11 bases in the middle. This CDR3 is built from 13 residues. CDR1 is SNHLY, CDR2 FYNNEI, per germline. The CDR3, as DNA: TGTGCCAGCAACCATTGGCGGACAGATACGCAGTATTTT. Residues: CASNHWRTDTQYF.

Only a few counts were recorded for this clone. The chain joins TRBV6-5 to TRBJ1-4; maybe TRBD1 (5 bases). The CDR3 covers 14 residues. The germline V and J ends were trimmed by 6 bases and 0 bases, with 8 bases remaining between them. Germline lookup yields CDR1 MNHEY and CDR2 SVGAGI. CDR3 coding DNA: TGTGCCAGCAGCCGGGGCGCAACTAATGAAAAACTGTTTTTT. Its translation is CASSRGATNEKLFF.

The rearrangement links TRBV28 to TRBJ1-5, with unresolved D. CDR3 size: 14 residues. The V end was cut by 7 bases, the J end by 7 bases, with 17 bases between. Germline CDR1 is MDHEN and CDR2 is SYDVKM. The CDR3 is CASTRKAGGQPQHF. In DNA, the CDR3 is TGTGCCAGCACTAGAAAAGCTGGTGGACAGCCCCAGCATTTT.

The V and J genes are TRBV6-6 and TRBJ2-7; D is possibly TRBD2 (6 bases). CDR3 length: 15 amino acids. The V gene lost 6 bases and the J gene lost 0 bases, with 15 bases spanning the gap. Germline assignment: CDR1 MNHNY and CDR2 SVGAGI (reference sequence). CDR3 DNA: TGTGCCAGCAGCCAGACTAGATCCAGCTCCTACGAGCAGTACTTC. Protein sequence: CASSQTRSSSYEQYF.